This TCR beta chain came from a study of T cell responses to AZD1222 COVID-19 vaccine. Study results and caveats: Baseline serology detected seropositivity in only 5 to 7 AZD1222 recipients. The study found Spike-specific TCR breadth and depth rose after two AZD1222 doses. Sampling captured repertoires only after the peak T cell response.

As for this clone: The antigen remains undetermined.

Second-dose intervals near 4 or 12 weeks were combined. The CDR3 has 16 amino acids. Germline trimming cut 6 bases from V and 4 bases from J; bases unmatched to any gene: 12. The V gene's germline CDR1 is SGHNT and CDR2 YYREEE (reference sequence). Here immunoSEQ multiplex PCR was the method, and the copy in TCRdb shows in-frame clones only, minus some. Here the sample spans 90,000 to 100,000 clones, 84% being singletons. The chain links TRBV5-4 to TRBJ2-7, with 11 positions matching TRBD1. The TCR comes from an adult who received the AZD1222 COVID-19 vaccine. Specimen: peripheral blood, collected 28 days after the second AZD1222 dose. The CDR3 is CASTSMVGQGEYEQYF. The CDR3 DNA reads as TGTGCCAGCACCTCAATGGTGGGACAGGGGGAATACGAGCAGTACTTC.